This paragraph reports one TCR beta chain. The antigen is not known. The record originates from a study of regulatory T cells in long-lasting Graves disease. Overall study findings and caveats: Tissue studied was limited to peripheral blood, excluding thyroid tissue.

This CDR3 contains 18 residues. The V and J ends lost 3 bases and 3 bases respectively, with 26 bases between them. CDR1 and CDR2 (germline): DFQATT, SNEGSKA (reference sequence). Time point: persistent/refractory GD, antithyroid drugs over 5 years with positive TRAb. TCR sequences were obtained from RNA taken from PBMCs. HTBI primers from iRepertoire and Arm-PCR of CDR3 regions yielded the TCR beta libraries. TCRdb recomputed calls from the multiplex PCR reads with MiXCR, one row per CDR3 protein. The sample consists of hundreds of thousands of distinct CDR3 sequences, around 20% of them appearing once.

The sequenced sample was peripheral blood mononuclear cells (PBMCs), obtained when the disease was refractory, from a patient treated with antithyroid drugs. The receptor was derived from a female donor with Graves disease. This rearrangement joins TRBV20-1 to TRBJ1-2; perhaps TRBD1 as D (6 bases). In DNA, the CDR3 is TGCAGTGCTAGCCACGGGGGACAAGGAGTCTTCCCGTACTATGGCTACACCTTC. It codes for CSASHGGQGVFPYYGYTF.